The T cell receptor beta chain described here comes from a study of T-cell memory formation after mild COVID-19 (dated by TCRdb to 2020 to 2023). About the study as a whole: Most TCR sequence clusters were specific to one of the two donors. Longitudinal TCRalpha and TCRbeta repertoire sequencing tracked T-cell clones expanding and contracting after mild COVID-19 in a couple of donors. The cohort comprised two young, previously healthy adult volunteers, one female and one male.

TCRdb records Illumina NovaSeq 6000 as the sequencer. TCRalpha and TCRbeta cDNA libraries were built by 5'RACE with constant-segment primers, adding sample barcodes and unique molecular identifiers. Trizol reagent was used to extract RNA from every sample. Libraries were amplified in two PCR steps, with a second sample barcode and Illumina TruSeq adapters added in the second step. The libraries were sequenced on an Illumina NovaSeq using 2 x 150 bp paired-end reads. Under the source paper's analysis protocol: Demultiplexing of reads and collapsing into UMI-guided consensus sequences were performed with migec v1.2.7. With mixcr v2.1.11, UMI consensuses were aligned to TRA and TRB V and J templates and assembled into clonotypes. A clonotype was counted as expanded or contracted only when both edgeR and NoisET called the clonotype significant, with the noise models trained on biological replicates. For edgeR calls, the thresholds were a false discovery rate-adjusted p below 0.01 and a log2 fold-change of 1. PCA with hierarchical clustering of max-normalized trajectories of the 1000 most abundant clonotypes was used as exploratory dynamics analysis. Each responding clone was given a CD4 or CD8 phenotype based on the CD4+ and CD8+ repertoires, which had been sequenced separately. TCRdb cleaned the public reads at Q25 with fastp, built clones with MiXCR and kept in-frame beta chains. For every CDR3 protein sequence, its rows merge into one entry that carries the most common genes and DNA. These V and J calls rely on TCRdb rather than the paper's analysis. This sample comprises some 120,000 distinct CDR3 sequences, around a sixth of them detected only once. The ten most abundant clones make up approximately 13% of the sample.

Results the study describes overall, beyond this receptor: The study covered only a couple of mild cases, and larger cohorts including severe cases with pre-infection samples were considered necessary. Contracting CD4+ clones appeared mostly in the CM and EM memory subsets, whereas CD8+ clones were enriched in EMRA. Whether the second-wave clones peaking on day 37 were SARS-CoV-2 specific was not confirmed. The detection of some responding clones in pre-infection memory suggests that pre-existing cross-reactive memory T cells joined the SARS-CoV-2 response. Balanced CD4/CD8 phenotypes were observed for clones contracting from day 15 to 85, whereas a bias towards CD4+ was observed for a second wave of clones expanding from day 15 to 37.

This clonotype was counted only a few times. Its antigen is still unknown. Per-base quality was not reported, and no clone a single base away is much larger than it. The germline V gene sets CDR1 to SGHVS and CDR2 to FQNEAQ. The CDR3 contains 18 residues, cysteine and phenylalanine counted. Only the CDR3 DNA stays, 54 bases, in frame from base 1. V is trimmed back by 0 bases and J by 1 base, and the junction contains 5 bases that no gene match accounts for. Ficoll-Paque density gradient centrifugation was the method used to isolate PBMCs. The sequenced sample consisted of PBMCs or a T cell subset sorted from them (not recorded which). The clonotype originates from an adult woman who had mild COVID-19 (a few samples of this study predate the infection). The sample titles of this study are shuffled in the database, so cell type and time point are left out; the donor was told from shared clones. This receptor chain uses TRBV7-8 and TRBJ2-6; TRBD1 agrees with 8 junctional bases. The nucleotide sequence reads TGTGCCAGCAGCTTAGCGTGGACAGGGAAGTCTGGGGCCAACGTCCTGACTTTC. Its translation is CASSLAWTGKSGANVLTF.